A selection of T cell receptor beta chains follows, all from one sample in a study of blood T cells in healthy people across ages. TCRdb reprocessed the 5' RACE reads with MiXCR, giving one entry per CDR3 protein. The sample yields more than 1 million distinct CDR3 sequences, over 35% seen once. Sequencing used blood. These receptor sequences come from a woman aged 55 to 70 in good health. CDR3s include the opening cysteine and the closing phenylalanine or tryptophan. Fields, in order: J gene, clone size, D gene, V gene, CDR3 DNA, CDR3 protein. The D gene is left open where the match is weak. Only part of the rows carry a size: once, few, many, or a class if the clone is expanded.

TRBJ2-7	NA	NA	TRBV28	TGTGCCAGCTCCACCGTGGGGCCCTACGAGCAGTACTTC	CASSTVGPYEQYF
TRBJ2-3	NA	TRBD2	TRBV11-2	TGTGCCAGCAGCCTCAGACTAGCGGGGCCTCGGGATACGCAGTATTTT	CASSLRLAGPRDTQYF
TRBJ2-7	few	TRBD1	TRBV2	TGTGCCAGCAGGGGACAGACCTACGAGCAGTACTTC	CASRGQTYEQYF
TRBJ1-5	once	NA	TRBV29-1	TGCGGCGTTGTCTTTGGCCAGTATAGCAATCAGCCCCAGCATTTT	CGVVFGQYSNQPQHF
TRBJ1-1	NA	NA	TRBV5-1	TGCGCCAGCAGCGGAGGACAGATGAACACTGAAGCTTTCTTT	CASSGGQMNTEAFF
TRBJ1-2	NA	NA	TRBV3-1	TGTGCCAGCAGCCAAGTACAGAGAAACTATGGCTACACCTTC	CASSQVQRNYGYTF
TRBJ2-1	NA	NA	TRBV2	TGTGCCAGCAGGGTAGCGCGGACCATCTACAATGAGCAGTTCTTC	CASRVARTIYNEQFF
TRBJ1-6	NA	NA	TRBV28	TGTGCCAGCAGACCACGTTGGCCGGGTCGGGTGGATAATTCACCCCTCCACTTT	CASRPRWPGRVDNSPLHF
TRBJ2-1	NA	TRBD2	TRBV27	TGTGCCAGCAGCCCCCCCCGGCTAGCGGGTGGGAATGAGCAGTTCTTC	CASSPPRLAGGNEQFF
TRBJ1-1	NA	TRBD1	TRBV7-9	TGTGCCAGCAGCTCCGACCCGACAGGGGGCACTGAAGCTTTCTTT	CASSSDPTGGTEAFF
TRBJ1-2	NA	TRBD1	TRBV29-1	TGCAGCGTCGGACAGGGGTCGGCGGGCTACACCTTC	CSVGQGSAGYTF
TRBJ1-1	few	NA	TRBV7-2	TGTGCCAGCAGCTTAGTGGTGGGATCATCTGAAGCTTTCTTT	CASSLVVGSSEAFF
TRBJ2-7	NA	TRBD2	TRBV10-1	TGCGCCAGCATTAAGCGGGAGCTCCACGAGCAGTACTTC	CASIKRELHEQYF
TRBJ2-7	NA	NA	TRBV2	TGTACCAGCATTAAGGGTAGGACCTACGAGCAGTACTTC	CTSIKGRTYEQYF
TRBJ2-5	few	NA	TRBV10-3	TGTGCCATCAGTGACGGCCTTTCCGGGGAAGAGACCCAGTACTTC	CAISDGLSGEETQYF
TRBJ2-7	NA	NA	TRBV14	TGTGCCAGCAGCCAAGTCTCGGCCTTCTACGAGCAGTACTTC	CASSQVSAFYEQYF
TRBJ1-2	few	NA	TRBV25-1	TGTGCCAGCAGTGAATTAGCCGGATCTAACTATGGCTACACCTTC	CASSELAGSNYGYTF
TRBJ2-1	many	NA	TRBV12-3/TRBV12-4	TGTGCCAGCAGTTTGTTTCATAGCAATGAGCAGTTCTTC	CASSLFHSNEQFF
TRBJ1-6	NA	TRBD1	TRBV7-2	TGTGCCAGCAGCTCAACAGGGGGTAGTAATTCACCCCTCCACTTT	CASSSTGGSNSPLHF
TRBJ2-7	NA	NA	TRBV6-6	TGTGCCAGCAGTCGGGCCGGGTCTTCCGAGCAGTACTTC	CASSRAGSSEQYF
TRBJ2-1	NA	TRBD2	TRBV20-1	TGCAGTGCTAGAGATGGCACCTCCCTCCTAGCGGATGTGAGGGGTGAGCAGTTCTTC	CSARDGTSLLADVRGEQFF
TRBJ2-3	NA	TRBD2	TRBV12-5	TGTGCTAGTGGTTTGGTAATAGGACTAGCGGGAGGCCCCCGCACAGATACGCAGTATTTT	CASGLVIGLAGGPRTDTQYF
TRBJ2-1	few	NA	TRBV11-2	TGTGCCAGCAGCCTCAGTCCGGACGTATACAATGAGCAGTTCTTC	CASSLSPDVYNEQFF
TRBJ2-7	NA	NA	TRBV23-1	TGCGCCAGCAGTCAATCGGATCCGGGCCCATACGAGCAGTACTTC	CASSQSDPGPYEQYF
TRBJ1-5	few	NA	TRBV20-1	TGCAGTGTGGGCCGCGATAGCAATCAGCCCCAGCATTTT	CSVGRDSNQPQHF
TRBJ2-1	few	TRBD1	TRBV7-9	TGTGCCAGCAGCTCTGGACAGGGGCCAAGGGGTGAGCAGTTCTTC	CASSSGQGPRGEQFF
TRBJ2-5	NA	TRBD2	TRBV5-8	TGTGCCAGCAGCCTAGCGCGAACGGGACTAGCGGAATACAATGAGCAGTACTTC	CASSLARTGLAEYNEQYF
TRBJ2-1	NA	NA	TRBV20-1	TGCAGTGCTAGACCCCCGGGAACCCCAAACAATGAGCAGTTCTTC	CSARPPGTPNNEQFF
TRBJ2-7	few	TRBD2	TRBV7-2	TGTGCCAGCAGCTCGACAGTTAGCGGGGGAAAGCAGTACTTC	CASSSTVSGGKQYF
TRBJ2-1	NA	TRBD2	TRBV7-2	TGTGCCAAGGGGCTTAGCGGGAGTATCGACAATGAGCAGTCCTTC	CAKGLSGSIDNEQSF
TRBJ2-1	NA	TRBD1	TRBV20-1	TGCAGTGCCCACCTGGCAGGGGGCGCGGAAAGTCCGTTCTTC	CSAHLAGGAESPFF
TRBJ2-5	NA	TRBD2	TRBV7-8	TGTGCCAGCAGCTTAGCGTCAAGTTTCCGGGAGGGCCGAGGGGAGACCCAGTACTTC	CASSLASSFREGRGETQYF
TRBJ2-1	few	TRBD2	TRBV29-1	TGCAGCGCCACGCTAGCGGGAGGGTACAATGAGCAGTTCTTC	CSATLAGGYNEQFF
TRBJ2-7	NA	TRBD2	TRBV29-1	TGCAGCGCTCCGACTAGCGGGGGTACTAATGAGCAGTACTTC	CSAPTSGGTNEQYF
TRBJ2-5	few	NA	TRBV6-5	TGTGCCAGCAGTCGCTCGACAGGCACCTACCAGCAGTACTTC	CASSRSTGTYQQYF
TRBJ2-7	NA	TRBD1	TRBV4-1	TGCGCCAGCAGCCAAACCCCGACAGGGGGCTACGGGCAGTACTTC	CASSQTPTGGYGQYF
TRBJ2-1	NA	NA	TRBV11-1	TGTGCCAGCAGCTGGGACCTCTCCTACAATGAGCAGTTCTTC	CASSWDLSYNEQFF
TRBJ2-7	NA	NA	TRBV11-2	TGTGCCAGCAGCTTCTCGGGGGCCCACAATGAGCAGTACTTC	CASSFSGAHNEQYF
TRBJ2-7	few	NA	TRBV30	TGTGCCTGGAGTAATGGGGCAGACGAGCAGTACTTC	CAWSNGADEQYF
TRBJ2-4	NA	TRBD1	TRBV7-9	TGTGCCAGCAGCTATCCTCCGGGACAGAGAACAAAAAACATTCAGTACTTC	CASSYPPGQRTKNIQYF
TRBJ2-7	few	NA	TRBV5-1	TGCGCCAGCAGCTTGAAAGCGAATTACGAGCAGTACTTC	CASSLKANYEQYF
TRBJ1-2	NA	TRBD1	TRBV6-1	TGTGCCAGCAGTGATCCCGGGACAGGGTTTAACTATGGCTACACCTTC	CASSDPGTGFNYGYTF
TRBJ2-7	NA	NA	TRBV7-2	TGTGCCAGCAGCCCTGACAGGAGGTCCTACAATGAGCAGTACTTC	CASSPDRRSYNEQYF
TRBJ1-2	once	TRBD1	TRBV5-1	TGCGCCAGCAGCTTGGATGGGACAGGGATCTATGGCTACACCTTC	CASSLDGTGIYGYTF
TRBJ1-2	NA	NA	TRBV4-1	TGCGCCAGCAGCCAGGCACTCAGCGGAACACAGAGTTCCTATGGCTACACCTTC	CASSQALSGTQSSYGYTF
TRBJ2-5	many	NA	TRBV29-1	TGCAGCGTTGCCGCCGGGGAGACCCAGTACTTC	CSVAAGETQYF
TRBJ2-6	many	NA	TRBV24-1	TGTGCCACCAGCTTCGGGGGGGCCAACGTCCTGACTTTC	CATSFGGANVLTF
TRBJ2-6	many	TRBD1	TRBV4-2	TGTGCCAGCAGCCTAGGAAGGACAGGGGATCCTGGGGCCAACGTCCTGACTTTC	CASSLGRTGDPGANVLTF
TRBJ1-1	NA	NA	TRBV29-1	TGCAGCGTCAAAGGACAGATTGGGGGAGAAGCTTTCTTT	CSVKGQIGGEAFF
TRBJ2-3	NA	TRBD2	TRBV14	TGTGCCAGCAGCCGAAGCGGGAGGTACACAGATACGCAGTATTTT	CASSRSGRYTDTQYF
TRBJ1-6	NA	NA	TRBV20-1	TGCAGTGCTAGAGATGGCAATTCACCCCTCCACTTT	CSARDGNSPLHF
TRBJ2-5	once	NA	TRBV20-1	TGCAGTGCTAGGGGTACCGGGCGGCAAGAGACCCAGTACTTC	CSARGTGRQETQYF
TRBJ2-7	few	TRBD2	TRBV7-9	TGTGCCAGCAGCTTAGGGGACTGGGTAGCGGGAAGCTCCTACGAGCAGTACTTC	CASSLGDWVAGSSYEQYF
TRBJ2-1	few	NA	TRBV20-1	TGCAGTGCTCAGACAGTCACGTCGAACAATGAGCAGTTCTTC	CSAQTVTSNNEQFF
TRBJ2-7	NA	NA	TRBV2	TGTGCCAGCAGTGAATTCACAGGGTCCCACGAGCAGTACTTC	CASSEFTGSHEQYF